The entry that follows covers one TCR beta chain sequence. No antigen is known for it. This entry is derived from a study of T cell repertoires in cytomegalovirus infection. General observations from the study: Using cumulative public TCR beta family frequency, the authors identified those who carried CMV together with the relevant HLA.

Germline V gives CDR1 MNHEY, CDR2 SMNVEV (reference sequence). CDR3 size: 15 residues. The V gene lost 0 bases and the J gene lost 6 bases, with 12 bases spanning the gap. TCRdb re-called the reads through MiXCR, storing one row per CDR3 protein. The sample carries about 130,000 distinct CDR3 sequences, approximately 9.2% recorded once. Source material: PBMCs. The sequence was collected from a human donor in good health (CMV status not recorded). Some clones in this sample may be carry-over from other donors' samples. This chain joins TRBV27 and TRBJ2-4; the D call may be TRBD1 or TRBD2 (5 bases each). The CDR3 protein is CASSLSGTMGNIQYF. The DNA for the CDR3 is TGTGCCAGCAGTTTATCTGGGACGATGGGAAACATTCAGTACTTC.